This record looks at one T cell receptor (beta chain) sequence and its context. What it binds is not known. The germline V and J ends were trimmed by 3 bases and 9 bases, with 12 bases remaining between them. Germline V gene data show CDR1 as MNHEY and CDR2 as SMNVEV (reference sequence). CDR3 length equals 13 residues. Per sample, a minimum of 6 million PBMCs were isolated. Through a sample-barcoded 5' primer and a J-beta primer mix, a second PCR was run for 7 to 11 cycles. Unique molecular identifiers of 12 random nucleotides labeled each cDNA. TCRdb reprocessed the 5' RACE reads with MiXCR, giving one entry per CDR3 protein. The sample consists of some 1.6 million distinct CDR3 sequences, about 35% of them appearing once. The sample belongs to a study of blood T cells in healthy people across ages. The study, taken as a whole, reports: Unsorted PBMC material precluded a definitive naive versus antigen-experienced comparison.

The chain combines TRBV27 with TRBJ1-5, with D maybe TRBD1 (6 bases). Sample: blood. The TCR sequence derives from a woman aged 25 to 39 in good health. The CDR3 reads CASSFGGEGPQHF. CDR3 nucleotide sequence: TGTGCCAGCAGTTTCGGGGGCGAGGGGCCCCAGCATTTT.